Sequencing of this T cell receptor (beta chain) was carried out in a study of blood T cell repertoires in COVID-19. Looking at the study overall: The United States, Italy and Spain supplied acute and convalescent COVID-19 samples. From T cells, B-cell-depleted T cells, or PBMCs came the material, which was cDNA or gDNA.

Original processing methods: Reference gene primer amplification yielded estimated nucleated cell counts. This table comes from immunoSEQ multiplex PCR, and its TCRdb copy is limited to in-frame clones, with some not included. V and J calls and clone size are copied from that table; D and trimming were computed from the DNA. The sample consists of 250,000 or so clones, 83% of them appearing once. This clone was recorded only once. The CDR3 loop spans 13 amino acids. Losses at the gene ends were 6 bases for V and 3 bases for J; bases not matched to a gene: 2. Germline V gene lookup returns CDR1 MDHEN and CDR2 SYDVKM.

Specimen: peripheral blood. The receptor was isolated from a human donor in a cohort sampled during active COVID-19. This chain uses TRBV28 with TRBJ2-5; 9 bases are a match to TRBD1. The CDR3, as DNA: TGTGCCAGCAGGACAGGGGGAGAAGAGACCCAGTACTTC. Translating gives CASRTGGEETQYF.